A selection of T cell receptor beta chains follows, all from one sample in a study of blood T cell repertoires in COVID-19. Profiling relied on immunoSEQ multiplex PCR, and the TCRdb table lists in-frame clones only, not all of them. The repertoire holds under 500,000 clones, with 85% to 90% as singletons. The specimen was peripheral blood. Every receptor here comes from a woman in her 30s with acute or convalescent COVID-19. Both conserved end residues are part of each CDR3. The D gene is left open where the match is weak. A row's size may be missing; if present it is once, few, many or a size class.

d_call: .; clone_size: .; v_call: TRBV2; j_call: TRBJ1-5; cdr3_nt: TGTGCCAGCAGTGATAGGTGGGGCTGGCAGCCCCAGCATTTT; cdr3_aa: CASSDRWGWQPQHF
d_call: TRBD1; clone_size: once; v_call: TRBV6-5; j_call: TRBJ1-1; cdr3_nt: TGTGCCAGCAGTTACCAGGGGGGAGGCACTGAAGCTTTCTTT; cdr3_aa: CASSYQGGGTEAFF
d_call: .; clone_size: .; v_call: TRBV18; j_call: TRBJ1-1; cdr3_nt: TGTGCCAGCTCACAGGTTCAGACTGGGACTGAAGCTTTCTTT; cdr3_aa: CASSQVQTGTEAFF
d_call: TRBD2; clone_size: .; v_call: TRBV19; j_call: TRBJ2-7; cdr3_nt: TGTGCCAGTAGTACCAGACTAGCGGACAACTACGAGCAGTACTTC; cdr3_aa: CASSTRLADNYEQYF
d_call: TRBD2; clone_size: once; v_call: TRBV7-9; j_call: TRBJ2-7; cdr3_nt: TGTGCCAGCAGCTTCGGGGGGGATCTGTACGAGCAGTACTTC; cdr3_aa: CASSFGGDLYEQYF
d_call: .; clone_size: once; v_call: TRBV28; j_call: TRBJ1-2; cdr3_nt: TGTGCCAGCATGGACAGAAGTTATGGCTACACCTTC; cdr3_aa: CASMDRSYGYTF
d_call: .; clone_size: .; v_call: TRBV19; j_call: TRBJ1-2; cdr3_nt: TGTGCCAGCAAGGAGGGGTACTATGGCTACACCTTC; cdr3_aa: CASKEGYYGYTF
d_call: TRBD1; clone_size: .; v_call: TRBV5-1; j_call: TRBJ2-7; cdr3_nt: TGCGCCAGCAGCCCAACGCAGACAGGGGGGTACGAGCAGTACTTC; cdr3_aa: CASSPTQTGGYEQYF
d_call: .; clone_size: .; v_call: TRBV6-5; j_call: TRBJ2-5; cdr3_nt: TGTGCCAGCAGGGACTCGGAAATCTTAGAGACCCAGTACTTC; cdr3_aa: CASRDSEILETQYF
d_call: TRBD2; clone_size: .; v_call: TRBV6-4; j_call: TRBJ2-2; cdr3_nt: TGTGCCAGCAGTGACTCGATAGATGCGGGGGGGCCTACCGGGGAGCTGTTTTTT; cdr3_aa: CASSDSIDAGGPTGELFF
d_call: .; clone_size: once; v_call: TRBV29-1; j_call: TRBJ2-2; cdr3_nt: TGCAGCGTTGAAGATCATAGCCCGGACGGGGAGCTGTTTTTT; cdr3_aa: CSVEDHSPDGELFF
d_call: .; clone_size: .; v_call: TRBV12-3/TRBV12-4; j_call: TRBJ1-2; cdr3_nt: TGTGCCAGCAGAGAAAACAGGGACGGCTACACCTTC; cdr3_aa: CASRENRDGYTF
d_call: TRBD1; clone_size: few; v_call: TRBV5-1; j_call: TRBJ1-1; cdr3_nt: TGCGCCAGCAGCACGACAGGGGGGCACACTGAAGCTTTCTTT; cdr3_aa: CASSTTGGHTEAFF
d_call: .; clone_size: .; v_call: TRBV3-1/TRBV3-2; j_call: TRBJ2-2; cdr3_nt: TGTGCCAGCAGTGAACAGGGGAACACCGGGGAGCTGTTTTTT; cdr3_aa: CASSEQGNTGELFF
d_call: .; clone_size: .; v_call: TRBV5-1; j_call: TRBJ1-1; cdr3_nt: TGCGCCAGCAGCTTCGGGACTGAAGCTTTCTTT; cdr3_aa: CASSFGTEAFF
d_call: TRBD2; clone_size: .; v_call: TRBV11-3; j_call: TRBJ2-1; cdr3_nt: TGTGCCAGCAGCCCCTCGGGACTAGCGGGGGGGGAGCAGTTCTTC; cdr3_aa: CASSPSGLAGGEQFF
d_call: .; clone_size: .; v_call: TRBV5-5; j_call: TRBJ1-2; cdr3_nt: TGTGCCAGCAGCTTCGGGTTGGAGTATGGTGGCTACACCTTC; cdr3_aa: CASSFGLEYGGYTF
d_call: TRBD2; clone_size: .; v_call: TRBV18; j_call: TRBJ2-1; cdr3_nt: TGTGCCAGCTCACCCGAATCAAAAGCGGGACCGAACAATGAGCAGTTCTTC; cdr3_aa: CASSPESKAGPNNEQFF
d_call: TRBD2; clone_size: .; v_call: TRBV2; j_call: TRBJ2-1; cdr3_nt: TGTGCCAGCAGCAGCGGGGGGGCCTACAATGAGCAGTTCTTC; cdr3_aa: CASSSGGAYNEQFF
d_call: .; clone_size: .; v_call: TRBV5-1; j_call: TRBJ2-7; cdr3_nt: TGCGCCTCACGCGGACTCGCCTCCTACGAGCAGTACTTC; cdr3_aa: CASRGLASYEQYF
d_call: .; clone_size: .; v_call: TRBV2; j_call: TRBJ2-5; cdr3_nt: TGTGCCAGCAGTGCGGGCCGCGGGGAGACCCAGTACTTC; cdr3_aa: CASSAGRGETQYF
d_call: .; clone_size: .; v_call: TRBV7-8; j_call: TRBJ1-1; cdr3_nt: TGTGCCAGCAGACCAGGGGCCGCCTACACTGAAGCTTTCTTT; cdr3_aa: CASRPGAAYTEAFF
d_call: .; clone_size: .; v_call: TRBV9; j_call: TRBJ2-1; cdr3_nt: TGTGCCAGCAGCGGGAGCGGTTACCAGTTCTTC; cdr3_aa: CASSGSGYQFF
d_call: .; clone_size: .; v_call: TRBV3-1/TRBV3-2; j_call: TRBJ2-5; cdr3_nt: TGTGCCAGCAGCTGGACTCTGCCCGGGGAGACCCAGTACTTC; cdr3_aa: CASSWTLPGETQYF
d_call: .; clone_size: .; v_call: TRBV7-2; j_call: TRBJ1-5; cdr3_nt: TGTGCCAGCAGCTTAAACCGCGGAGTGATCAGGGCCGGTGATCAGCCCCAGCATTTT; cdr3_aa: CASSLNRGVIRAGDQPQHF
d_call: .; clone_size: once; v_call: TRBV5-1; j_call: TRBJ2-5; cdr3_nt: TGCGCCAGCAGCCTAGAGGCTAGCAGCGGGGAGACCCAGTACTTC; cdr3_aa: CASSLEASSGETQYF
d_call: TRBD2; clone_size: .; v_call: TRBV7-6; j_call: TRBJ2-1; cdr3_nt: TGTGCCAGCAGCTTGACTAGCGGGGGGGCTGGCGGGAATGAGCAGTTCTTC; cdr3_aa: CASSLTSGGAGGNEQFF
d_call: .; clone_size: .; v_call: TRBV6-5; j_call: TRBJ2-5; cdr3_nt: TGTGCCAGTTCGGCGGGGAAGGGTAGGGAGACCCAGTACTTC; cdr3_aa: CASSAGKGRETQYF
d_call: .; clone_size: .; v_call: TRBV28; j_call: TRBJ1-5; cdr3_nt: TGTGCCAGCAGTTTATTTGTAGTGCGGAGCAATCAGCCCCAGCATTTT; cdr3_aa: CASSLFVVRSNQPQHF
d_call: .; clone_size: .; v_call: TRBV19; j_call: TRBJ2-3; cdr3_nt: TGTGCCAGTAGTATGACAGGAAAGAGCACAGATACGCAGTATTTT; cdr3_aa: CASSMTGKSTDTQYF
d_call: .; clone_size: .; v_call: TRBV9; j_call: TRBJ2-2; cdr3_nt: TGTGCCAGCAGCCCAAATCCCGGTACCGGGGAGCTGTTTTTT; cdr3_aa: CASSPNPGTGELFF
d_call: .; clone_size: .; v_call: TRBV28; j_call: TRBJ2-5; cdr3_nt: TGTGCCACCCAGGCTCAAGAGACCCAGTACTTC; cdr3_aa: CATQAQETQYF
d_call: .; clone_size: .; v_call: TRBV14; j_call: TRBJ1-6; cdr3_nt: TGTGCCAGCAGCCAAGATTTGGGGGCTTCACCCCTCCACTTT; cdr3_aa: CASSQDLGASPLHF
d_call: .; clone_size: .; v_call: TRBV7-6; j_call: TRBJ2-7; cdr3_nt: TGTGCCAGCAGCTTAGAACTAGGAGGGTCCTACGAGCAGTACTTC; cdr3_aa: CASSLELGGSYEQYF
d_call: TRBD2; clone_size: .; v_call: TRBV28; j_call: TRBJ2-3; cdr3_nt: TGTGCCAGCACGGGTCCGGGGACTAGCGGGGGGGGACCCACAGATACGCAGTATTTT; cdr3_aa: CASTGPGTSGGGPTDTQYF
d_call: .; clone_size: .; v_call: TRBV14; j_call: TRBJ2-3; cdr3_nt: TGTGCCAGCAGCGACTCTCTCTACACAGATACGCAGTATTTT; cdr3_aa: CASSDSLYTDTQYF
d_call: .; clone_size: .; v_call: TRBV28; j_call: TRBJ2-2; cdr3_nt: TGTGCCAGCAGTTTATGTCAGGCCATGTGTCCCGGGGAGCTGTTTTTT; cdr3_aa: CASSLCQAMCPGELFF
d_call: .; clone_size: .; v_call: TRBV2; j_call: TRBJ2-2; cdr3_nt: TGTGCCAGCAGTGAACTAGGCACCGGGGAGCTGTTTTTT; cdr3_aa: CASSELGTGELFF
d_call: .; clone_size: .; v_call: TRBV3-1/TRBV3-2; j_call: TRBJ2-7; cdr3_nt: TGTGCCAGCAGCCAAGTCTTTCGGGACTCCTACGAGCAGTACTTC; cdr3_aa: CASSQVFRDSYEQYF
d_call: TRBD1; clone_size: .; v_call: TRBV27; j_call: TRBJ1-3; cdr3_nt: TGTGCCAGCTCCCGGGACAGCTCTGGAAACACCATATATTTT; cdr3_aa: CASSRDSSGNTIYF
d_call: TRBD1; clone_size: .; v_call: TRBV6-1; j_call: TRBJ1-1; cdr3_nt: TGTGCCAGCAGTGATATTTTTGGGACAGGGGTGGGGTTGAACACTGAAGCTTTCTTT; cdr3_aa: CASSDIFGTGVGLNTEAFF
d_call: .; clone_size: .; v_call: TRBV4-1; j_call: TRBJ2-5; cdr3_nt: TGCGCCAGCAGCCAACTCTTACGGGGGCAAGAGACCCAGTACTTC; cdr3_aa: CASSQLLRGQETQYF
d_call: TRBD2; clone_size: .; v_call: TRBV5-1; j_call: TRBJ2-1; cdr3_nt: TGCGCCAGCAGCCTTCTAGCGGGGGTCTCCAATGAGCAGTTCTTC; cdr3_aa: CASSLLAGVSNEQFF
d_call: .; clone_size: .; v_call: TRBV2; j_call: TRBJ1-2; cdr3_nt: TGTGCCAGCAGTAAAGACAGGACCTATGGCTACACCTTC; cdr3_aa: CASSKDRTYGYTF
d_call: .; clone_size: .; v_call: TRBV4-1; j_call: TRBJ1-2; cdr3_nt: TGCGCCAGCAGCCAAGGATTAGGGGTCTATGGCTACACCTTC; cdr3_aa: CASSQGLGVYGYTF
d_call: .; clone_size: once; v_call: TRBV27; j_call: TRBJ2-3; cdr3_nt: TGTGCCAGCAGTATCCGATACCGGACAGATACGCAGTATTTT; cdr3_aa: CASSIRYRTDTQYF
d_call: TRBD1; clone_size: .; v_call: TRBV24-1; j_call: TRBJ2-1; cdr3_nt: TGTGCCACCAGTGATTCCGGGACAGGGAACTACAATGAGCAGTTCTTC; cdr3_aa: CATSDSGTGNYNEQFF
d_call: .; clone_size: .; v_call: TRBV6-1; j_call: TRBJ1-3; cdr3_nt: TGTGCCAGCAGTGATCGGGGGGCTGGAAACACCATATATTTT; cdr3_aa: CASSDRGAGNTIYF
d_call: .; clone_size: .; v_call: TRBV25-1; j_call: TRBJ2-7; cdr3_nt: TGTGCCAGCAGTGAATATGAGGGTTTCGTTCGGGAGCAGTACTTC; cdr3_aa: CASSEYEGFVREQYF
d_call: TRBD2; clone_size: .; v_call: TRBV7-3; j_call: TRBJ2-7; cdr3_nt: TGTGCCAGCAGTTATAGCGGGGGGGAAGCCTACGAGCAGTACTTC; cdr3_aa: CASSYSGGEAYEQYF
d_call: TRBD1; clone_size: .; v_call: TRBV10-3; j_call: TRBJ2-1; cdr3_nt: TGTGCCATCAGTGAACCGGGACAGGGCCGTCAGGGGCAGTTCTTC; cdr3_aa: CAISEPGQGRQGQFF
d_call: .; clone_size: .; v_call: TRBV14; j_call: TRBJ1-6; cdr3_nt: TGTGCCAGCAGCAATAGGGGCGGTAATTCACCCCTCCACTTT; cdr3_aa: CASSNRGGNSPLHF
d_call: .; clone_size: .; v_call: TRBV28; j_call: TRBJ2-7; cdr3_nt: TGTGCCAGCAGTCGTAACTACGAGCAGTACTTC; cdr3_aa: CASSRNYEQYF